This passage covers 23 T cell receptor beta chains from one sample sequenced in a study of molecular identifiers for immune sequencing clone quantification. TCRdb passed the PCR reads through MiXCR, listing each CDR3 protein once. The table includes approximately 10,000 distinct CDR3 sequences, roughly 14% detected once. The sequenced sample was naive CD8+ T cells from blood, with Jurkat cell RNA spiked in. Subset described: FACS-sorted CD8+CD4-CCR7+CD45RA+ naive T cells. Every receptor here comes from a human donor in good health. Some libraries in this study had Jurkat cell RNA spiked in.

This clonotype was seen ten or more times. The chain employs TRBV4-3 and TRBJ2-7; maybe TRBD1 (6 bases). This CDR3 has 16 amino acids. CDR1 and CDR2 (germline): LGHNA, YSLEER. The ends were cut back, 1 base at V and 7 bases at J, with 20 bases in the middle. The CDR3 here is CASSQAPSWGQGEQYF. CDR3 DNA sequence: TGCGCCAGCAGCCAAGCTCCCAGCTGGGGGCAGGGGGAGCAGTACTTC.

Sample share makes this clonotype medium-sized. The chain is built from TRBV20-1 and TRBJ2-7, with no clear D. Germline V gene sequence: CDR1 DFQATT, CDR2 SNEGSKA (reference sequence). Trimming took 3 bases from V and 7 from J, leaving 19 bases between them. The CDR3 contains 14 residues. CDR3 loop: CSASGLATDGEQYF. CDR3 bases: TGCAGTGCTAGTGGGTTGGCAACGGATGGGGAGCAGTACTTC.

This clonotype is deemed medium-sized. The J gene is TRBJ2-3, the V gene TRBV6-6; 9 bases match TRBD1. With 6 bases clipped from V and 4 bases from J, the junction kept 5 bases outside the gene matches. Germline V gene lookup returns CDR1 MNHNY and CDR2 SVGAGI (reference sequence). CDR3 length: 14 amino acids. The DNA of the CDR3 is TGTGCCAGCAGCACGGGACAGGGCGCAGATACGCAGTATTTT. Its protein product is CASSTGQGADTQYF.

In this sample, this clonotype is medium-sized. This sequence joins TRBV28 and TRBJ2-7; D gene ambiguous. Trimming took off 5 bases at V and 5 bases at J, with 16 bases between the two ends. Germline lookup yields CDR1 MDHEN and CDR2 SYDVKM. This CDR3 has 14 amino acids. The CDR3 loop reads CASSPRVSEDEQYF. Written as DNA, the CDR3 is TGTGCCAGCAGTCCCCGGGTCTCCGAGGACGAGCAGTACTTC. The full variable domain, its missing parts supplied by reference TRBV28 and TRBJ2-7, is DVKVTQSSRYLVKRTGEKVFLECVQDMDHENMFWYRQDPGLGLRLIYFSYDVKMKEKGDIPEGYSVSREKKERFSLILESASTNQTSMYLCASSPRVSEDEQYFGPGTRLTVT.

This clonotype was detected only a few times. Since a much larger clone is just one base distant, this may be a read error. The CDR3 protein is CASNWGRGDEQFF. For the CDR3, the DNA is TGTGCCAGCAACTGGGGAAGAGGCGATGAGCAGTTCTTC. The rearrangement links TRBV7-6 to TRBJ2-1; D is unclear. The V and J ends lost 7 bases and 8 bases respectively, with 15 bases between them. The CDR3 extends over 13 amino acids. Looked up from germline, CDR1 is SGHVS and CDR2 is FNYEAQ.

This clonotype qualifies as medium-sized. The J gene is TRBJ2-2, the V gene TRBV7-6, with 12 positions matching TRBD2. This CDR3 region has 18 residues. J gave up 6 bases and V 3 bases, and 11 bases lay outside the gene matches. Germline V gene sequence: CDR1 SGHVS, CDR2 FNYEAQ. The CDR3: CASSFPQTSGGPPGELFF. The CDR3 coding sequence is TGTGCCAGCAGCTTCCCACAGACTAGCGGGGGACCTCCCGGGGAGCTGTTTTTT.

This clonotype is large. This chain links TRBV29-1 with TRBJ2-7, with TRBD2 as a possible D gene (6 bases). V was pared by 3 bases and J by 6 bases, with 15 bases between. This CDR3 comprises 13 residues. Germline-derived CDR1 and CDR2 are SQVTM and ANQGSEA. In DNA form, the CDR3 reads TGCAGCGTTGAGGGGGAGGCCCCGGTCGAGCAGTACTTC. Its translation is CSVEGEAPVEQYF.

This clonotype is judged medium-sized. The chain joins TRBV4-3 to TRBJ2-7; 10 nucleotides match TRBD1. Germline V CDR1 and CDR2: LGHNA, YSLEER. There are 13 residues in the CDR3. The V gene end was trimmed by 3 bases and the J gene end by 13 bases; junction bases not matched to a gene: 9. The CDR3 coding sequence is TGCGCCAGCAGCCACTTCTCGACAGGGGGCGAATACTTC. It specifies CASSHFSTGGEYF.

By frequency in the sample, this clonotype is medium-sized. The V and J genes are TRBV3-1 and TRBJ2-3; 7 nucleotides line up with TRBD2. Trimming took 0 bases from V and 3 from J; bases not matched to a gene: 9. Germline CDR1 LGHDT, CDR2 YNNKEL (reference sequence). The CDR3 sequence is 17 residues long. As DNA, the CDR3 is TGTGCCAGCAGCCAAGATCCCCCGGGGGGTCTTACAGATACGCAGTATTTT. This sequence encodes CASSQDPPGGLTDTQYF.

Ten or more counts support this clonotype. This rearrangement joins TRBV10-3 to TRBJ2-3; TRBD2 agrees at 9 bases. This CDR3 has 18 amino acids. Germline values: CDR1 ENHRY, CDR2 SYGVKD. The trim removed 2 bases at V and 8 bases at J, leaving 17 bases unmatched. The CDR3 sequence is CAISEEGPTSGFGFTQYF. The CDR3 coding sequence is TGTGCCATCAGTGAGGAGGGCCCTACTAGCGGGTTCGGGTTTACGCAGTATTTT.

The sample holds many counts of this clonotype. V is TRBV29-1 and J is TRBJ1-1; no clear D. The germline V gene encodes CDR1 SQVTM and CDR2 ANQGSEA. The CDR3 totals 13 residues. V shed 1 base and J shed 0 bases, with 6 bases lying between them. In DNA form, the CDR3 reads TGCAGCGTTGAAGGGCCTATGAACACTGAAGCTTTCTTT. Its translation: CSVEGPMNTEAFF.

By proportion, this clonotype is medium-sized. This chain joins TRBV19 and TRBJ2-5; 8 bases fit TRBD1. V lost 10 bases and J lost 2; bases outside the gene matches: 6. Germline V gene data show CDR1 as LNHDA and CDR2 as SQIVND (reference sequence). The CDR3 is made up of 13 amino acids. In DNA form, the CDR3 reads TGTGCCACAGGGACAGGAGTACAAGAGACCCAGTACTTC. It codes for CATGTGVQETQYF.

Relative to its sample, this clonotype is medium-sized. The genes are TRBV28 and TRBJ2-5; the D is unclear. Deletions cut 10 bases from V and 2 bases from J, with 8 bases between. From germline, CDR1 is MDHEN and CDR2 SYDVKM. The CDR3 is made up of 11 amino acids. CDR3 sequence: CATREQETQYF. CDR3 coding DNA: TGTGCCACCCGTGAGCAAGAGACCCAGTACTTC.

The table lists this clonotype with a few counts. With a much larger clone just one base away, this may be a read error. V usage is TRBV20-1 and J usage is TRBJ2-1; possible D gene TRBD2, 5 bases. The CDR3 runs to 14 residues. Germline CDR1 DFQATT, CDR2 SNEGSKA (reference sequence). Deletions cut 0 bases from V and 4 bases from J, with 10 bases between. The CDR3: CSARDEGGYNEQFF. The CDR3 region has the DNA TGCAGTGCTAGAGATGAGGGCGGTTACAATGAGCAGTTCTTC.

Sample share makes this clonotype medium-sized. The CDR3 DNA reads TGCAGTGCTACGAGGGGATTTCCACAAAATACGCAGTATTTT. This gives the protein CSATRGFPQNTQYF. The chain combines TRBV20-1 with TRBJ2-3, with D perhaps TRBD1 or TRBD2 (5 bases each). Trimming pared 4 bases from V and 7 bases from J, leaving 18 bases between. CDR3 length equals 14 residues. Germline V lookup: CDR1 DFQATT, CDR2 SNEGSKA (reference sequence).

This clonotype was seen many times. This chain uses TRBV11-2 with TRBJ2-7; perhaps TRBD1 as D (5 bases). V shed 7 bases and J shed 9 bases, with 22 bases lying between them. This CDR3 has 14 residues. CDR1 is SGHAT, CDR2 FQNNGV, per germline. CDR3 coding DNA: TGTGCCAGCAACTTGGGGCAGGGAATGATGTGGCAGTACTTC. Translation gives CASNLGQGMMWQYF.

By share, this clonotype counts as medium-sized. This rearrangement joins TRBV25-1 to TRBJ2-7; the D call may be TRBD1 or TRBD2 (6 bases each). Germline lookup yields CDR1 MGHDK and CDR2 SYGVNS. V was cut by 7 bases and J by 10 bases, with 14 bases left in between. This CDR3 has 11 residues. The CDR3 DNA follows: TGTGCCAGCAATGAGGGGGACTTCCAGTACTTC. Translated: CASNEGDFQYF.

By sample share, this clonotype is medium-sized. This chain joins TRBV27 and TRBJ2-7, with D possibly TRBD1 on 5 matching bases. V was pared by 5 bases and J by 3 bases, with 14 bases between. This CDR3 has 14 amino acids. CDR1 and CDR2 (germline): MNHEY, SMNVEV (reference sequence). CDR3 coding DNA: TGTGCCAGCAGTCCCCTGGGGCCAGGCTACGAGCAGTACTTC. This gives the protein CASSPLGPGYEQYF.

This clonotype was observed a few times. CDR3 DNA: TGTGCCAGCAGTTCCATCACAGGAGAACCCCTCCACTTT. It yields the protein CASSSITGEPLHF. V usage is TRBV28 and J usage is TRBJ1-6; D is perhaps TRBD1 (5 bases). CDR1 is MDHEN and CDR2 is SYDVKM in the germline V gene. The V gene lost 4 bases and the J gene lost 12 bases, with 13 bases spanning the gap. This CDR3 region has 13 residues.

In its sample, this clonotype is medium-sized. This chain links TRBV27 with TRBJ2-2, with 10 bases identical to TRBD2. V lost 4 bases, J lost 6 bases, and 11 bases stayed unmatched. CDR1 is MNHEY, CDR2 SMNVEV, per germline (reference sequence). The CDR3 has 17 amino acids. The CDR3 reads CASSSGGTSALAGELFF. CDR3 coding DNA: TGTGCCAGCAGTTCCGGGGGGACTAGCGCCTTGGCCGGGGAGCTGTTTTTT.

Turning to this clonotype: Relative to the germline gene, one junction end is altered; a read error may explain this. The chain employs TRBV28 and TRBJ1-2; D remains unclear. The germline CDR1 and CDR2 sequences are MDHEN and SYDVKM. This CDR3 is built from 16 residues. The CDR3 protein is CASSIPGRAIIYGYAF. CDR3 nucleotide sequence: TGTGCCAGCAGCATCCCCGGACGCGCCATAATCTATGGCTACGCCTTC.

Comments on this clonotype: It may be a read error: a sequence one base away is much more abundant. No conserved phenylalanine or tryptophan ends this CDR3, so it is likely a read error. CDR3: CASTPASGLADTQYS. CDR3 bases: TGTGCCAGTACCCCGGCTAGTGGATTGGCAGATACGCAGTATTCT. The chain couples TRBV19 to TRBJ2-3; D not certain. The CDR3 has 15 amino acids. With 7 bases removed from V and 4 bases from J, the gap between germline ends came to 18 bases. Germline CDR1 and CDR2: LNHDA and SQIVND (reference sequence).

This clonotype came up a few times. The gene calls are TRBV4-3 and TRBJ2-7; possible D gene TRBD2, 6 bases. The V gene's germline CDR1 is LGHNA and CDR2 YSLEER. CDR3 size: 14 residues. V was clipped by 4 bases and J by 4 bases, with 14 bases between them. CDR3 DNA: TGCGCCAGCAGCCGGCGGCAGGGAGGTTACGAGCAGTACTTC. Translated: CASSRRQGGYEQYF.